One sample yielded the 28 T cell receptor beta chains listed below, sequenced in a study of blood T cell repertoires in COVID-19. Data came from immunoSEQ multiplex PCR; TCRdb stores just in-frame clones and leaves some out. The repertoire holds roughly 57,000 clones, 80% to 95% seen once, with roughly 15% in the top ten. The source material was peripheral blood. These receptors came from a man aged 80 or over with acute or convalescent COVID-19.

The V gene is TRBV27, the J gene TRBJ2-7; TRBD1 aligns across 9 bases. V was clipped by 7 bases and J by 3 bases; unmatched bases: 7. Germline lookup yields CDR1 MNHEY and CDR2 SMNVEV (reference sequence). The CDR3 contains 14 residues. CDR3 sequence reads: CASKLQGANYEQYF. In nucleotides, the CDR3 is TGTGCCAGCAAGCTACAGGGGGCCAACTACGAGCAGTACTTC.

This clone was recorded a few times. This rearrangement joins TRBV7-2 to TRBJ1-2; 8 bases agree with TRBD1. V shed 6 bases and J 3 bases; nucleotides not matched to a gene: 9. Germline V lookup: CDR1 SGHTA, CDR2 FQGNSA. The CDR3 is made up of 15 amino acids. CDR3 coding DNA: TGTGCCAGCAGACCGATGGGACAGGATTACTATGGCTACACCTTC. Amino acid sequence: CASRPMGQDYYGYTF.

The DNA of the CDR3 is TGTGCCAGCAGCTTACGGGGGGCAGGGTCGAGCTCCTACGAGCAGTACTTC. The encoded protein is CASSLRGAGSSSYEQYF. The rearrangement uses TRBV11-2 and TRBJ2-7, with D tentatively TRBD2 (7 bases). The germline V gene has CDR1 SGHAT and CDR2 FQNNGV. The V end lost 2 bases, the J end lost 0 bases, and 17 bases lay between the germline ends. The CDR3 is made up of 17 amino acids. Filled out from reference TRBV11-2 and TRBJ2-7, the complete variable domain reads EAGVAQSPRYKIIEKRQSVAFWCNPISGHATLYWYQQILGQGPKLLIQFQNNGVVDDSQLPKDRFSAERLKGVDSTLKIQPAKLEDSAVYLCASSLRGAGSSSYEQYFGPGTRLTVT.

This chain joins TRBV28 and TRBJ2-1; D gene unclear. V was trimmed by 2 bases and J by 7 bases, leaving 3 bases between them. The CDR3 sequence is 11 residues long. CDR1 and CDR2 (germline): MDHEN, SYDVKM. The CDR3 spells CASSLENEQFF. DNA of the CDR3: TGTGCCAGCAGTTTAGAGAATGAGCAGTTCTTC.

DNA for the CDR3: TGTGCCAGCAACCCATTGGCGGGTTTCACTGAAGCTTTCTTT. It specifies CASNPLAGFTEAFF. The chain uses TRBV28 and TRBJ1-1; D is uncertain. This CDR3 comprises 14 residues. Germline CDR1 and CDR2: MDHEN and SYDVKM. The ends were cut back, 7 bases at V and 4 bases at J, with 16 bases in the middle.

V usage is TRBV5-5 and J usage is TRBJ2-5, with 8 bases identical to TRBD2. V gave up 3 bases and J gave up 5 bases; unmatched junction bases: 9. The germline V gene has CDR1 SGHKS and CDR2 YYEKEE (reference sequence). This CDR3 region has 15 residues. DNA for the CDR3: TGTGCCAGCAGCTACTCCGGGGGGGCCTTGGAGACCCAGTACTTC. Amino acid sequence: CASSYSGGALETQYF.

In its sample, this clone was seen once. The chain has TRBV28 and TRBJ2-1; D perhaps matches TRBD1 (5 bases). Germline CDR1 and CDR2: MDHEN and SYDVKM. The V end lost 3 bases, the J end lost 7 bases, and 13 bases lay between the germline ends. The CDR3 totals 14 residues. The CDR3 here is CASSFGAGRNEQFF. CDR3 DNA sequence: TGTGCCAGCAGTTTTGGGGCCGGAAGGAATGAGCAGTTCTTC.

The chain recombines TRBV14 with TRBJ2-2, with a possible D match to TRBD2 (5 bases). Germline CDR1 SGHDN, CDR2 FVKESK. There are 13 residues in the CDR3. Deletions cut 8 bases from V and 2 bases from J, with 9 bases between. For the CDR3, the DNA is TGTGCCAGCGGGGAGATAAACACCGGGGAGCTGTTTTTT. This translates into CASGEINTGELFF.

The V gene is TRBV10-3, the J gene TRBJ2-1; possibly TRBD2 for D (7 bases). The CDR3 runs to 16 residues. With 0 bases removed from V and 5 bases from J, the gap between germline ends came to 14 bases. Germline CDR1 and CDR2: ENHRY and SYGVKD. The CDR3 is CAISESGGGLNNEQFF. CDR3 nucleotides: TGTGCCATCAGTGAGTCGGGCGGGGGCCTGAACAATGAGCAGTTCTTC.

This chain connects TRBV7-9 to TRBJ1-4; possibly TRBD1 for D (6 bases). The CDR3 spans 17 residues. CDR1 SEHNR and CDR2 FQNEAQ come from the germline V gene (reference sequence). V dropped 5 bases and J dropped 0 bases, with 16 bases sitting between them. The CDR3 loop is CASSRRGGDATNEKLFF. CDR3 nucleotide sequence: TGTGCCAGCAGCCGGAGGGGGGGCGATGCAACTAATGAAAAACTGTTTTTT.

This chain uses TRBV24-1 with TRBJ1-4; D gene unclear. Germline V lookup: CDR1 KGHDR, CDR2 SFDVKD. Trimming removed 3 bases at V and 7 bases at J, with 8 bases between. CDR3 length equals 13 residues. Written as DNA, the CDR3 is TGTGCCACCAGTGATGGGCATGGTGAAAAACTGTTTTTT. As protein: CATSDGHGEKLFF.

The chain carries TRBV19 and TRBJ2-2; D is ambiguous. CDR1 is LNHDA, CDR2 SQIVND, per germline (reference sequence). This CDR3 is built from 14 residues. Trimming pared 3 bases from V and 4 bases from J, leaving 9 bases between. This CDR3 is CASSIDRSTGELFF. The CDR3 DNA sequence: TGTGCCAGTAGTATTGACCGGAGCACCGGGGAGCTGTTTTTT. Full variable domain (outside the CDR3, taken from reference TRBV19 and TRBJ2-2): DGGITQSPKYLFRKEGQNVTLSCEQNLNHDAMYWYRQDPGQGLRLIYYSQIVNDFQKGDIAEGYSVSREKKESFPLTVTSAQKNPTAFYLCASSIDRSTGELFFGEGSRLTVL.

The sample holds one count of this clone. The chain employs TRBV29-1 and TRBJ1-1; D is perhaps TRBD1 (5 bases). CDR1 and CDR2 (germline): SQVTM, ANQGSEA. This CDR3 is 13 amino acids long. V lost 3 bases, J lost 4 bases, and 12 bases lay in between. CDR3 amino acids: CSVDQGRSTEAFF. In DNA form, the CDR3 reads TGCAGCGTTGATCAGGGTAGGAGCACTGAAGCTTTCTTT.

The V call is TRBV20-1, the J call TRBJ2-5, with TRBD1 matching over 8 bases. V was clipped by 3 bases and J by 6 bases; unmatched bases: 15. The CDR3 is 16 residues long. The germline gives CDR1 DFQATT, CDR2 SNEGSKA (reference sequence). CDR3 DNA sequence: TGCAGTGCTAGTGGGGGTGGCCGACAGGGGCTACAGACCCAGTACTTC. Protein product: CSASGGGRQGLQTQYF.

This chain links TRBV6-6 with TRBJ2-7; possible D gene TRBD1, 6 bases. V dropped 2 bases and J dropped 5 bases, with 13 bases sitting between them. Looked up from germline, CDR1 is MNHNY and CDR2 is SVGAGI (reference sequence). The CDR3 has 14 amino acids. CDR3 nucleotides: TGTGCCAGCAGTTACGGGGGCCAAGGCCACGAGCAGTACTTC. Translated: CASSYGGQGHEQYF.

The chain carries TRBV6-5 and TRBJ1-5, with TRBD1 identical over 7 bases. The CDR3 consists of 14 residues. With V trimmed by 6 bases and J by 3 bases, 5 bases remained unmatched. CDR1 and CDR2 (germline): MNHEY, SVGAGI. CDR3 nucleotides: TGTGCCAGCAGATCAGGGGGACTCAATCAGCCCCAGCATTTT. Protein: CASRSGGLNQPQHF.

This clone was observed a few times. V and J are TRBV19 and TRBJ1-4, with a weak D call TRBD1 (5 bases). V lost 6 bases to trimming and J lost 0 bases, with 11 bases between them. Germline-derived CDR1 and CDR2 are LNHDA and SQIVND (reference sequence). This CDR3 comprises 15 residues. As DNA, the CDR3 is TGTGCCAGTAGCCAAGGGGCTTCAACTAATGAAAAACTGTTTTTT. It codes for CASSQGASTNEKLFF.

CDR3 loop: CASSEGAGWHEQYF. The CDR3 DNA is TGTGCCAGCAGTGAGGGGGCAGGGTGGCACGAGCAGTACTTC. This rearrangement joins TRBV2 to TRBJ2-7; D perhaps matches TRBD1 (6 bases). The CDR3 is 14 residues long. Germline loops: CDR1 SNHLY, CDR2 FYNNEI. Trimming removed 3 bases at V and 5 bases at J, with 14 bases between. The full variable domain, in which reference TRBV2 and TRBJ2-7 provide the parts outside the CDR3, is EPEVTQTPSHQVTQMGQEVILRCVPISNHLYFYWYRQILGQKVEFLVSFYNNEISEKSEIFDDQFSVERPDGSNFTLKIRSTKLEDSAMYFCASSEGAGWHEQYFGPGTRLTVT.

This sequence joins TRBV4-2 and TRBJ2-1; the match to TRBD2 covers 13 bases. CDR1 LGHNA and CDR2 YNFKEQ come from the germline V gene. The CDR3 extends over 15 amino acids. V lost 3 bases and J lost 9; bases outside the gene matches: 5. CDR3 nucleotides: TGTGCCAGCAGCCAGGCGACTAGCGGGGGGCGTGAGCAGTTCTTC. Protein product: CASSQATSGGREQFF.

J is TRBJ1-1 and V is TRBV28; D remains ambiguous. CDR1 MDHEN and CDR2 SYDVKM come from the germline V gene. V was cut by 7 bases and J by 1 base, with 13 bases left in between. The CDR3 extends over 14 amino acids. CDR3 nucleotides: TGTGCCAGCACCCCCCCCGGGAAGAACACTGAAGCTTTCTTT. Translated: CASTPPGKNTEAFF.

This sequence joins TRBV23-1 and TRBJ2-5; D perhaps matches TRBD2 (5 bases). TRBV23-1 is an open reading frame whose function is uncertain. The CDR3 loop spans 16 amino acids. V was shortened by 4 bases and J by 5 bases, with 20 bases between the two germline ends. The CDR3 nucleotides read TGCGCCAGCAGTCTCCCCCGTCACCCGGGAATCGAGACCCAGTACTTC. It codes for CASSLPRHPGIETQYF.

The J gene is TRBJ2-7, the V gene TRBV18, with a weak D call TRBD1 (6 bases). V lost 0 bases, J lost 4 bases, and 10 bases lay in between. The length of the CDR3 is 14 residues. Germline lookup yields CDR1 KGHSH and CDR2 LQKENI. CDR3 in DNA: TGTGCCAGCTCACCACCGGTAAGGGGGTACGAGCAGTACTTC. It encodes CASSPPVRGYEQYF. Complete variable domain (other parts from reference TRBV18 and TRBJ2-7): NAGVMQNPRHLVRRRGQEARLRCSPMKGHSHVYWYRQLPEEGLKFMVYLQKENIIDESGMPKERFSAEFPKEGPSILRIQQVVRGDSAAYFCASSPPVRGYEQYFGPGTRLTVT.

The chain carries TRBV11-1 and TRBJ1-1, with D perhaps TRBD1 (6 bases). This CDR3 contains 12 residues. Germline V gives CDR1 SGHAT, CDR2 FQDESV (reference sequence). Trimming removed 4 bases at V and 4 bases at J, with 7 bases between. The CDR3 DNA sequence: TGTGCCAGCAGCTCCAGGGGCACTGAAGCTTTCTTT. It yields the protein CASSSRGTEAFF.

The J gene is TRBJ1-4, the V gene TRBV5-6; TRBD1 matches at 9 bases. In germline, CDR1 is SGHDT, CDR2 YYEEEE. The CDR3 has 16 amino acids. V shed 4 bases, J shed 4 bases, and the junction held 8 bases outside the gene matches. CDR3 in amino acids: CASSPSTGGGNEKLFF. CDR3 nucleotide sequence: TGTGCCAGCAGCCCTAGTACAGGGGGCGGTAATGAAAAACTGTTTTTT.

The V and J genes are TRBV7-9 and TRBJ1-5, with D possibly matching TRBD1 (6 bases). Looked up from germline, CDR1 is SEHNR and CDR2 is FQNEAQ (reference sequence). The CDR3 sequence is 15 residues long. Trimming cost V 3 bases and J 4 bases, with 13 bases left between them. Here the CDR3 DNA reads TGTGCCAGCAGCTTCTCGGGGCAGGGGAATCAGCCCCAGCATTTT. The encoded protein is CASSFSGQGNQPQHF. Supplemented by reference TRBV7-9 and TRBJ1-5, the full variable domain reads DTGVSQNPRHKITKRGQNVTFRCDPISEHNRLYWYRQTLGQGPEFLTYFQNEAQLEKSRLLSDRFSAERPKGSFSTLEIQRTEQGDSAMYLCASSFSGQGNQPQHFGDGTRLSIL.

The CDR3 region is CASSRIPGTGNYGYTF. DNA of the CDR3: TGTGCCAGTAGTAGAATTCCGGGGACAGGGAACTATGGCTACACCTTC. The V and J genes are TRBV19 and TRBJ1-2; 9 bases are a match to TRBD1. The CDR3 has 16 amino acids. V was pared by 4 bases and J by 2 bases, with 8 bases of the junction left unmatched. In germline, CDR1 is LNHDA, CDR2 SQIVND (reference sequence).

This rearrangement joins TRBV6-6 to TRBJ1-4, with no clear D. With 6 bases removed from V and 4 bases from J, the gap between germline ends came to 12 bases. The CDR3 contains 14 residues. The germline V gene has CDR1 MNHNY and CDR2 SVGAGI (reference sequence). CDR3 amino acids: CASSYDTYNEKLFF. The CDR3 coding sequence is TGTGCCAGCAGCTACGACACGTATAATGAAAAACTGTTTTTT.

The chain combines TRBV29-1 with TRBJ2-3, with a possible D match to TRBD1 (6 bases). The germline CDR1 and CDR2 sequences are SQVTM and ANQGSEA. The V end lost 7 bases, the J end lost 7 bases, and 27 bases lay between the germline ends. The CDR3 has 16 amino acids. CDR3 residues: CSAYANRAEEENTQYF. The CDR3 DNA follows: TGCAGCGCCTACGCTAACAGGGCGGAAGAGGAAAATACGCAGTATTTT.